One TCR beta chain is described in this entry. These data belong to a study of OX40 agonist ivuxolimab in advanced cancers. The protocol was immunoSEQ multiplex PCR, while the TCRdb copy is restricted to in-frame clones and leaves out a portion. The repertoire holds approximately 65,000 clones, with 87% as singletons. Germline V gives CDR1 SGDLS, CDR2 YYNGEE. This CDR3 is built from 15 residues. The junction had 8 bases not matched to a gene; V was cut back by 3 bases and J by 3 bases. The sample consisted of CD4+ or CD8+ T cells sorted from blood, taken in a trial of the OX40 agonist ivuxolimab. The chain combines TRBV9 with TRBJ1-2; TRBD1 matches 7 bases. The receptor was derived from an adult with an advanced solid tumor such as melanoma, head and neck, liver or kidney cancer. In nucleotides, the CDR3 is TGTGCCAGCAGCGCAGGGGGAGGGATCGACTATGGCTACACCTTC. Protein product: CASSAGGGIDYGYTF.